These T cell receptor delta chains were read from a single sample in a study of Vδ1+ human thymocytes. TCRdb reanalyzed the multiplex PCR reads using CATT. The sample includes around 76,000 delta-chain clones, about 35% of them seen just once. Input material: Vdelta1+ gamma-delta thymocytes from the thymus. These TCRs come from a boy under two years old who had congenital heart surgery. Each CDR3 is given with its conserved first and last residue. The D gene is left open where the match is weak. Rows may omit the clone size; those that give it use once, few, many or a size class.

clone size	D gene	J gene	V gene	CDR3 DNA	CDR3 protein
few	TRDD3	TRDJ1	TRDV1	TGTGCTCTTTCATATTCCTCGGGTGGGGGAGAGTACACCGATAAACTCATCTTT	CALSYSSGGGEYTDKLIF
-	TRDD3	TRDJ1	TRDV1	TGTGCTCTTGGTAAAGCCCGTACTGGGGGGTCGTACACCGATAAACTCATCTTT	CALGKARTGGSYTDKLIF
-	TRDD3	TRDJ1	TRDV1	TGTGCTCTTGGGGAACGTAGGGGGGATACCGATAAACTCATCTTT	CALGERRGDTDKLIF
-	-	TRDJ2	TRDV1	TGTGCTCTTGGGAAACCTTTCAGGATCACATTGACAGCACAACTCTTCTTT	CALGKPFRITLTAQLFF
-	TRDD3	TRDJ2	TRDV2	TGTGCCTGTGACACCGCTACTGGGGGACCACTGGCACAACTCTTCTTT	CACDTATGGPLAQLFF
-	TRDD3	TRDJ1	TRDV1	TGTGCTCTTGGGGAACGTCGAGTACTGGGGGTTACGTACACCGATAAACTCATCTTT	CALGERRVLGVTYTDKLIF
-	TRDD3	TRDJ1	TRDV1	TGTGCTCTTGGGGGACGGCCTTCGTACTGGGGGATACGTCAGCCCACCGATAAACTCATCTTT	CALGGRPSYWGIRQPTDKLIF
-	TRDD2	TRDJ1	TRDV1	TGTGCTCTTGGGGAACCGATTCCTACGAACCCGTATAAACTCATCTTT	CALGEPIPTNPYKLIF
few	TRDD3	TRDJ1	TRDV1	TGTGCTCTTGGGGAACTAGAGGGTTCTTCCCACCACGGCTCTACTGGGGGATACACCGATAAACTCATCTTT	CALGELEGSSHHGSTGGYTDKLIF
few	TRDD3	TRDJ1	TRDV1	TGTGCTCTTGGGGGACATTCCGCTAACTGGGGGATGGAGAACACCGATAAACTCATCTTT	CALGGHSANWGMENTDKLIF
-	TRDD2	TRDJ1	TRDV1	TGTGCTCTTGGGGAACTCCCCATCTTCCTACGTTTGCGCGGGAACACCGATAAACTCATCTTT	CALGELPIFLRLRGNTDKLIF
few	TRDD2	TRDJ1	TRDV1	TGTGCTCTTGGGGAAGTCCCCGTCACCTTCCTACACTCTGTTCAACTCTTTGCTGGGGACGATAAACTCATCTTT	CALGEVPVTFLHSVQLFAGDDKLIF
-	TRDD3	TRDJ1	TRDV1	TGTGCTCTTGGGGAACCCCAGTTCCTTACTGGGGGATACGTCGATAAACTCATCTTT	CALGEPQFLTGGYVDKLIF
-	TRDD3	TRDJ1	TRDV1	TGTGCTCTTGGGGGCCTCCGCCGTACTGGGGACCTGTACACCGATAAACTCATCTTT	CALGGLRRTGDLYTDKLIF
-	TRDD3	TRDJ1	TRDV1	TGTGCTCTTGGGGAATGGTTCTTCCTGGGGGATACGCGCACCGATAAACTCATCTTT	CALGEWFFLGDTRTDKLIF
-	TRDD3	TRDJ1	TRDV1	TGTGCTCTTGGGTCCCTAAGGGGGATCCTGTACACCGATAAACTCATCTTT	CALGSLRGILYTDKLIF
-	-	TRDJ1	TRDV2	TGTGCATGGGGCTACCCCGATAAACTCATCTTT	CAWGYPDKLIF
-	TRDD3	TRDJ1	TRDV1	TGTGCTCTTGGGGAACTAGTGGCAGACCTGAGGGTTGGGGGATACGCAAAGCCCACCGATAAACTCATCTTT	CALGELVADLRVGGYAKPTDKLIF
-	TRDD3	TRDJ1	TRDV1	TGTGCTCTTGGGGAAATTGGTGGGCGCGGGATACGAGATAAACTCATCTTT	CALGEIGGRGIRDKLIF
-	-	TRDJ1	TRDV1	TGTGCTCTTGGGGAGGCCTTCCTACGTACTGGGGGATCCACCGATAAACTCATCTTT	CALGEAFLRTGGSTDKLIF
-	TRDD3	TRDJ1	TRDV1	TGTGCTCTTGGGGAGTCCTACTTATCAGACTGGCTGGGGGATACAAGGCATAGGAAACTCATCTTT	CALGESYLSDWLGDTRHRKLIF
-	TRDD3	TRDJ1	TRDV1	TGTGCTCTTGGGGAATTCTGGCGGGCTGGGGGATACGCACCCACCGATAAACTCATCTTT	CALGEFWRAGGYAPTDKLIF
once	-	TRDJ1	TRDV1	TGTGCTCTTGGGGAACTTAGTGAACTCATCTTT	CALGELSELIF
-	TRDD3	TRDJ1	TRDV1	TGTGCTCTTGGGGAACCTAAATTCAAATTCTGCCTACGAGGGGGATGTACCGATAAACTCATCTTT	CALGEPKFKFCLRGGCTDKLIF
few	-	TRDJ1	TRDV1	TGTGCTCTTGGGGAAAAGACCCTACGTGGTACGCGGTGGGACACCGATAAACTCATCTTT	CALGEKTLRGTRWDTDKLIF
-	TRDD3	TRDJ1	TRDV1	TGTGCTCTTGGGGAACGGGACCCCCTTTGTACTGGGGGATCCACCAATTACACCGATAAACTCATCTTT	CALGERDPLCTGGSTNYTDKLIF
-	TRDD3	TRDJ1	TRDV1	TGTGCTCTTGGGGAACTAGCCCTCCCCCCTTTAAGGATACGCCGGACCGATAAACTCATCTTT	CALGELALPPLRIRRTDKLIF
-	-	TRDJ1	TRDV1	TGTGCTCTTGGGAGCAATGGGGATCCCAACACCGATAAACTCATCTTT	CALGSNGDPNTDKLIF
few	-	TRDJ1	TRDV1	TGTGCTCTTGGGGAAGTTCCTACGGGGATAGCCGATAAACTCATCTTT	CALGEVPTGIADKLIF
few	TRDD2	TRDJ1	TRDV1	TGTGCTCTTGGGGGGACTTTTTCCTACAAGGGGGTGTACACCGATAAACTCATCTTT	CALGGTFSYKGVYTDKLIF
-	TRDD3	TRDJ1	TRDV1	TGTGCTCTTGGGGAAATCCCGATCCTACTGGGGGAGAGGGACACCGATAAACTCATCTTT	CALGEIPILLGERDTDKLIF
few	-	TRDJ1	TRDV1	TGTGCTCTTGGGGGCCGTCCGAAGAAGAGGGATATTACCGATAAACTCATCTTT	CALGGRPKKRDITDKLIF
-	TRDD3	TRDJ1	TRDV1	TGTGCTCTTGGGGACAAGTTCACCACCGGCCCTGGGGGATACTTCGTTCGTAAACTCATCTTT	CALGDKFTTGPGGYFVRKLIF
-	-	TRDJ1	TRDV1	TGTGCTCTTGGGGAAGTAGGGGATGGCACCGATAAACTCATCTTT	CALGEVGDGTDKLIF
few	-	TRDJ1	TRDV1	TGTGCTCTTGGGGAGCCGTACACCTTCCAACTGGACTGGGGATTTCGTGGGGGTCACACCGATAAACTCATCTTT	CALGEPYTFQLDWGFRGGHTDKLIF
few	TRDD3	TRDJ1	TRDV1	TGTGCTCTTGGGGAACACCGACGACTACTCTGGGGGATACCCCGATTGTACACCGATAAACTCATCTTT	CALGEHRRLLWGIPRLYTDKLIF
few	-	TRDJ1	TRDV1	TGTGCTCTTGGGGAACACTTCCCGGTGGGGATCGCGTACACCGATAAACTCATCTTT	CALGEHFPVGIAYTDKLIF
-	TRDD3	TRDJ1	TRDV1	TGTGCTCTTGGGTACTTCCCTCCGCCGGTACTGGGGGATTACACCGATAAACTCATCTTT	CALGYFPPPVLGDYTDKLIF
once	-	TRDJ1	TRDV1	TGTGCTCTTGGGGAACTGCCGGCCCCTTGGCCGTACACCGATAAACTCATCTTT	CALGELPAPWPYTDKLIF
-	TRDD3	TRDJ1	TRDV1	TGTGCTCTTGGGGAACTTCTCTCAGGCCTTCCTAGGGTACTGGGGGATACCTACACCGATAAACTCATCTTT	CALGELLSGLPRVLGDTYTDKLIF
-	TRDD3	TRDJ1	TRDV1	TGTGCTCTTGGGGAAAGTGGGACCTCCAGTACTGGGGGGCACACCGATAAACTCATCTTT	CALGESGTSSTGGHTDKLIF
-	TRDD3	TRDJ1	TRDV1	TGTGCTCTTGGGGCTCGACTGGGGGTCCCGTACACCGATAAACTCATCTTT	CALGARLGVPYTDKLIF
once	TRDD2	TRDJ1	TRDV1	TGTGCTCTTGGGGACCTTAACCTTCCTACGCGGCTTCTCGGGTCCGATAAACTCATCTTT	CALGDLNLPTRLLGSDKLIF
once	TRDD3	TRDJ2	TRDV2	TGTGCCACAGAGGAACTGGGGGATTTCGCGCGGACAGCACAACTCTTCTTT	CATEELGDFARTAQLFF